This T cell receptor beta chain was identified in a study of blood T cell repertoires in COVID-19. The wider study: Sources were T cells, B-cell-depleted T cells, or PBMCs; the material itself was cDNA or gDNA.

Adults between roughly 18 and 95 years of age took part from 24 US areas. Clinical histories supplied by participants themselves formed the basis of cohort assignment. Methods used by the authors: Estimates of nucleated cell counts were drawn from the amplification of reference gene primers. TCRdb keeps only in-frame clones here, not all; method: immunoSEQ multiplex PCR. That table supplies the V and J calls and clone size; D and trimming were determined from the DNA. This sample carries about 280,000 clones, around 84% of them seen once, and the ten largest clones take around 5%. Germline values: CDR1 WSHSY, CDR2 SAAADI. This CDR3 comprises 16 residues. V was pared by 0 bases and J by 2 bases, with 1 base of the junction left unmatched.

The rearrangement joins TRBV10-2 to TRBJ2-6; 7 nucleotides line up with TRBD1. Sequences were obtained from PBMCs or T cells enriched from blood (not recorded which). The source of this sequence is a middle-aged man who had been exposed to COVID-19. The CDR3 DNA is TGCGCCAGCAGTGAGTCTGACAGGGCTGGGGCCAACGTCCTGACTTTC. This sequence encodes CASSESDRAGANVLTF.